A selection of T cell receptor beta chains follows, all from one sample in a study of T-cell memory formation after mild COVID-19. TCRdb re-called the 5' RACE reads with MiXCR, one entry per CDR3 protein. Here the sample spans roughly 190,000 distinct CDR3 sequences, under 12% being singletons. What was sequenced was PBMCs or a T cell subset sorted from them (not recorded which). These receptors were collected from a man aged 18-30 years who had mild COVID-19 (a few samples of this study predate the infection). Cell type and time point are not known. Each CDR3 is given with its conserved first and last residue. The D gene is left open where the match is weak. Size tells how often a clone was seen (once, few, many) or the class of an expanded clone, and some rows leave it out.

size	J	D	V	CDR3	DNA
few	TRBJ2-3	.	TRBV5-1	CASSLGQSRTDTQYF	TGCGCCAGCAGCTTGGGGCAGTCGAGAACAGATACGCAGTATTTT
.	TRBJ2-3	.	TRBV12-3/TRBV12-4	CASRTKGTDTQYF	TGTGCCAGCAGGACGAAAGGGACCGATACGCAGTATTTT
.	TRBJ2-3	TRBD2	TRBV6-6	CASRRSGGTDTQYF	TGTGCCAGCAGGCGTAGCGGGGGCACAGATACGCAGTATTTT
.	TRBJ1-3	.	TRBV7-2	CASSLGHGLGNTIYF	TGTGCCAGCAGCTTGGGGCACGGCCTTGGAAACACCATATATTTT
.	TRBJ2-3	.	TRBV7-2	CASSPGQRTDTQYF	TGTGCCAGCAGCCCCGGACAGAGAACAGATACGCAGTATTTT
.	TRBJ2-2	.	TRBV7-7	CASSLGQHPNTGELFF	TGTGCCAGCAGCTTAGGGCAGCACCCGAACACCGGGGAGCTGTTTTTT
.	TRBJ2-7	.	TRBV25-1	CASSLIQVQEQYF	TGTGCCAGCAGTCTCATCCAGGTACAGGAGCAGTACTTC
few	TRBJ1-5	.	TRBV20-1	CSATMTDQPQHF	TGCAGTGCTACAATGACAGATCAGCCCCAGCATTTT
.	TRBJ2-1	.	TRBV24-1	CATRAGGFNEQFF	TGTGCCACCAGGGCCGGGGGTTTCAATGAGCAGTTCTTC
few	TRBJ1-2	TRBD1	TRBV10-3	CAINQGGLGYTF	TGTGCCATCAACCAGGGGGGGCTGGGCTACACCTTC
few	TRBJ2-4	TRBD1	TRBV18	CASSPPDRAGIQYF	TGTGCCAGCTCACCACCGGACAGGGCCGGCATTCAGTACTTC
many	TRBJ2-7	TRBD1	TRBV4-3	CASSQVLGQGYSYEQYF	TGCGCCAGCAGCCAAGTTCTCGGACAGGGTTACTCCTACGAGCAGTACTTC
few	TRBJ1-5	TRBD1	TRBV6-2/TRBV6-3	CASSYPGQGRQHF	TGTGCCAGCAGTTACCCGGGACAGGGCCGCCAGCATTTT
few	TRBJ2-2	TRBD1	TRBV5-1	CATRDPTGDTGELFF	TGCGCCACCCGGGACCCGACAGGGGACACCGGGGAGCTGTTTTTT